Each of the 21 T cell receptor beta chains below was sequenced from the same sample in a study of T-cell memory formation after mild COVID-19. A single record per CDR3 protein comes from TCRdb applying MiXCR to the 5' RACE reads. The table includes more than 250,000 distinct CDR3 sequences, about a sixth detected once. Material: PBMCs or a T cell subset sorted from them (not recorded which). Every receptor here comes from a young man who had mild COVID-19 (a few samples of this study predate the infection). Cell type and time point are not known.

This chain uses TRBV15 with TRBJ2-5, with D unresolved. The CDR3 totals 14 residues. V lost 1 base, J lost 2 bases, and 8 bases lay in between. Germline V gene data show CDR1 as LNHNV and CDR2 as YYDKDF (reference sequence). This chain's CDR3 is CATSRGGGQETQYF. DNA for the CDR3: TGTGCCACCAGCAGAGGAGGCGGTCAAGAGACCCAGTACTTC.

This clonotype was picked up a small number of times. V gene TRBV12-3 or TRBV12-4 combines with J gene TRBJ1-5; D is unresolved. The CDR3 is 14 residues long. V lost 6 bases and J 4 bases, leaving 13 bases between the germline ends. The CDR3 protein is CASSSRNGNQPQHF. The CDR3 coding sequence is TGTGCCAGCAGCTCGCGGAACGGGAATCAGCCCCAGCATTTT.

Ten or more counts support this clonotype. This chain joins TRBV5-6 and TRBJ2-7; 7 nucleotides align to TRBD1. Trimming took 4 bases from V and 1 from J; bases not matched to a gene: 11. The V gene's germline CDR1 is SGHDT and CDR2 YYEEEE. This CDR3 has 16 amino acids. This CDR3 is CASSPRTGALSYEQYF. The CDR3 region has the DNA TGTGCCAGCAGCCCACGGACAGGAGCGCTTTCCTACGAGCAGTACTTC.

The sample holds a few counts of this clonotype. This chain joins TRBV11-2 and TRBJ1-6; no clear D gene. CDR1 is SGHAT, CDR2 FQNNGV, per germline. The CDR3 spans 16 residues. The V end lost 1 base, the J end lost 5 bases, and 12 bases lay between the germline ends. CDR3 in DNA: TGTGCCAGCAGCTTAGCACGGGTACAGAATAATTCACCCCTCCACTTT. Translated: CASSLARVQNNSPLHF.

The chain couples TRBV5-1 to TRBJ1-6, with TRBD1 as a possible D gene (5 bases). Germline loops: CDR1 SGHRS, CDR2 YFSETQ. V was cut by 3 bases and J by 7 bases, with 17 bases left in between. This CDR3 spans 16 amino acids. Here the CDR3 reads CASSYGGMGSNSPLHF. CDR3 DNA: TGCGCCAGCAGCTATGGGGGTATGGGGTCCAATTCACCCCTCCACTTT.

This chain joins TRBV6-5 and TRBJ1-5; D is undetermined. CDR3 size: 15 residues. V lost 7 bases to trimming and J lost 0 bases, with 13 bases between them. Germline V gives CDR1 MNHEY, CDR2 SVGAGI. CDR3 amino acids: CASNPGLTSNQPQHF. CDR3 in DNA: TGTGCCAGCAACCCTGGGCTGACTAGCAATCAGCCCCAGCATTTT.

In its sample, this clonotype was seen many times. CDR3 protein: CASSLVGGGSETQYF. The DNA for the CDR3 is TGTGCCAGCAGCTTAGTTGGGGGTGGTTCGGAGACCCAGTACTTC. V is TRBV7-2 and J is TRBJ2-5; perhaps D is TRBD1 or TRBD2 (5 bases each). The germline V gene has CDR1 SGHTA and CDR2 FQGNSA. Trimming shortened V by 1 base and J by 5 bases, and 14 bases separated the two germline ends. This CDR3 spans 15 amino acids.

This clonotype was counted many times. V gene TRBV6-6 combines with J gene TRBJ2-7; 8 bases match TRBD1. With 2 bases clipped from V and 5 bases from J, the junction kept 5 bases outside the gene matches. The CDR3 loop spans 14 amino acids. CDR1 is MNHNY, CDR2 SVGAGI, per germline (reference sequence). CDR3 region: CASSYQTGVHEQYF. CDR3 DNA sequence: TGTGCCAGCAGTTACCAGACAGGGGTGCACGAGCAGTACTTC.

The rearrangement joins TRBV12-3 or TRBV12-4 to TRBJ1-6; 7 nucleotides line up with TRBD1. This CDR3 has 14 residues. Trimming removed 4 bases from V and 10 bases from J; junction bases left unmatched: 7. Here the CDR3 reads CASSSGRQGSPLHF. CDR3 nucleotide sequence: TGTGCCAGCAGTTCTGGCCGACAGGGATCACCCCTCCACTTT.

This clonotype was seen a handful of times. The rearrangement links TRBV29-1 to TRBJ2-3; 7 bases fit TRBD2. Germline V gene data show CDR1 as SQVTM and CDR2 as ANQGSEA. V shed 6 bases and J 1 base; nucleotides not matched to a gene: 4. The CDR3 totals 13 residues. The CDR3 DNA sequence: TGCAGCGTGGCGGGGGATCGCACAGATACGCAGTATTTT. This translates into CSVAGDRTDTQYF.

This clonotype was recorded a few times. CDR3 residues: CASSPGGSWPDTQYF. In DNA form, the CDR3 reads TGCGCCAGCAGCCCCGGAGGGTCCTGGCCAGATACGCAGTATTTT. This chain connects TRBV4-1 to TRBJ2-3, with a possible D match to TRBD2 (6 bases). Germline CDR1 and CDR2: MGHRA and YSYEKL. The CDR3 runs 15 residues. Trimming left V 4 bases short and J 4 bases short, with 15 bases between.

The genes are TRBV10-3 and TRBJ2-1; no clear D gene. Germline assignment: CDR1 ENHRY and CDR2 SYGVKD. The CDR3 totals 17 residues. Trimming took off 2 bases at V and 0 bases at J, with 14 bases between the two ends. The CDR3: CAISEGVAIRSYNEQFF. The DNA of the CDR3 is TGTGCCATCAGTGAGGGGGTTGCTATCCGCTCCTACAATGAGCAGTTCTTC.

The CDR3 DNA sequence: TGTGCCAGCTCCACGGGGGGGATCAGGGGCACTGAAGCTTTCTTT. As protein: CASSTGGIRGTEAFF. V is TRBV28 and J is TRBJ1-1, with D possibly TRBD1 on 6 matching bases. This CDR3 is built from 15 residues. Deletions cut 8 bases from V and 4 bases from J, with 20 bases between. Per germline, CDR1 MDHEN and CDR2 SYDVKM.

The rearrangement joins TRBV29-1 to TRBJ2-7; 7 nucleotides agree with TRBD1. The germline V gene has CDR1 SQVTM and CDR2 ANQGSEA. This CDR3 comprises 14 residues. The V segment lost 6 bases and the J segment 2 bases; nucleotides outside the gene matches: 10. CDR3 sequence (DNA): TGCAGCGTAGACGCAGGGGGAGACACCTACGAGCAGTACTTC. Protein product: CSVDAGGDTYEQYF.

V gene TRBV7-9 combines with J gene TRBJ2-7; D might be TRBD1 or TRBD2, each matching 6 bases. Germline V gene data show CDR1 as SEHNR and CDR2 as FQNEAQ (reference sequence). This CDR3 comprises 14 residues. V shed 2 bases and J shed 1 base, with 9 bases lying between them. The CDR3 reads CASSLTGASYEQYV. Written as DNA, the CDR3 is TGTGCCAGCAGCTTAACGGGGGCGTCCTACGAGCAGTACGTC.

This clonotype was picked up a small number of times. The V gene is TRBV5-1, the J gene TRBJ1-4; no clear D. Germline V gene lookup returns CDR1 SGHRS and CDR2 YFSETQ. Trimming took off 4 bases at V and 0 bases at J, with 16 bases between the two ends. The CDR3 covers 17 residues. In DNA, the CDR3 is TGCGCCAGCAGCGCCTCCCCCAACAGTGCAACTAATGAAAAACTGTTTTTT. This translates into CASSASPNSATNEKLFF.

The table lists this clonotype with a few counts. The chain combines TRBV7-3 with TRBJ2-5; 9 bases map to TRBD1. The CDR3 totals 14 residues. The ends lost 6 bases at V and 5 bases at J; junction bases unmatched: 7. Per the germline V gene, CDR1 is SGHTA and CDR2 is FQGTGA. Here the CDR3 DNA reads TGTGCCAGCAGGTCCGGGACAGGGCTGGAGACCCAGTACTTC. The encoded protein is CASRSGTGLETQYF.

The V gene is TRBV27, the J gene TRBJ2-1; D ambiguous. With 8 bases removed from V and 5 bases from J, the gap between germline ends came to 13 bases. CDR3 length equals 13 residues. Per the germline V gene, CDR1 is MNHEY and CDR2 is SMNVEV (reference sequence). CDR3 loop: CASRSGYHNEQFF. The DNA for the CDR3 is TGTGCCAGCCGCTCCGGATACCACAATGAGCAGTTCTTC.

J is TRBJ2-5 and V is TRBV7-2, with a weak D call TRBD1 (6 bases). Germline lookup yields CDR1 SGHTA and CDR2 FQGNSA. The ends were cut back, 5 bases at V and 5 bases at J, with 18 bases in the middle. CDR3 size: 15 residues. This CDR3 is CASSQMTGTSETQYF. The CDR3, as DNA: TGTGCCAGCAGCCAAATGACCGGGACATCGGAGACCCAGTACTTC.

This sequence joins TRBV3-1 and TRBJ2-7, with 7 bases that match TRBD2. The CDR3 extends over 15 amino acids. Germline V gene lookup returns CDR1 LGHDT and CDR2 YNNKEL (reference sequence). Trimming removed 7 bases from V and 1 base from J; junction bases left unmatched: 10. The DNA of the CDR3 is TGTGCCAGCACCGCCGGACTAGATGGGTCCTACGAGCAGTACTTC. It yields the protein CASTAGLDGSYEQYF.

This clonotype has more than one count but fewer than ten. The rearrangement joins TRBV6-5 to TRBJ1-5; D unresolved. The V gene lost 3 bases and the J gene lost 1 base, with 4 bases spanning the gap. This CDR3 has 13 residues. Looked up from germline, CDR1 is MNHEY and CDR2 is SVGAGI. The CDR3 spells CASSYRSNQPQHF. CDR3 coding DNA: TGTGCCAGCAGTTATCGAAGCAATCAGCCCCAGCATTTT.